Presented here are 28 T cell receptor beta chains from one specimen sequenced in a study of T cell repertoires in cytomegalovirus infection. TCRdb re-analysed the reads in MiXCR, keeping a single row per CDR3 protein. The sample shows more than 650,000 distinct CDR3 sequences, about 40% of them seen only once. Input material: PBMCs. The origin of the receptors is a human donor in good health (CMV status not recorded). Some clones in this sample may be carry-over from other donors' samples.

The chain uses TRBV30 and TRBJ1-1; no clear D gene. The CDR3 contains 14 residues. Germline V gives CDR1 GTSNPN, CDR2 SVGIG (reference sequence). The V gene lost 2 bases and the J gene lost 1 base, with 11 bases spanning the gap. The chain's CDR3 is CAWSLGRWNTEAFF. The CDR3, as DNA: TGTGCCTGGAGTCTAGGTAGATGGAACACTGAAGCTTTCTTT.

The V call is TRBV2, the J call TRBJ2-3; tentative D call: TRBD2 (6 bases). The CDR3 extends over 14 amino acids. CDR1 is SNHLY and CDR2 is FYNNEI in the germline V gene. Trimming removed 3 bases at V and 5 bases at J, with 12 bases between. The CDR3 bases are TGTGCCAGCAGTGAGGGGGGAGGACTAGATACGCAGTATTTT. Amino acid sequence: CASSEGGGLDTQYF. Full variable domain (outside the CDR3, taken from reference TRBV2 and TRBJ2-3): EPEVTQTPSHQVTQMGQEVILRCVPISNHLYFYWYRQILGQKVEFLVSFYNNEISEKSEIFDDQFSVERPDGSNFTLKIRSTKLEDSAMYFCASSEGGGLDTQYFGPGTRLTVL.

The CDR3 loop is CSARDGSSGGDAYEQYF. CDR3 bases: TGCAGTGCTAGAGATGGGTCTAGCGGGGGGGATGCCTACGAGCAGTACTTC. The gene calls are TRBV20-1 and TRBJ2-7, with 12 bases fitting TRBD2. Per germline, CDR1 DFQATT and CDR2 SNEGSKA (reference sequence). J gave up 2 bases and V 0 bases, and 8 bases lay outside the gene matches. This CDR3 region has 17 residues.

The J gene is TRBJ2-1, the V gene TRBV28; D not certain. Germline loops: CDR1 MDHEN, CDR2 SYDVKM. Trimming pared 9 bases from V and 4 bases from J, leaving 13 bases between. The CDR3 contains 13 residues. The CDR3 is CASTRLRYNEQFF. The CDR3 DNA is TGTGCCAGTACGAGGCTACGATACAATGAGCAGTTCTTC.

This clonotype turned up a few times. Written as DNA, the CDR3 is TGTGCCCAGCCGGACAGGGAGGGGGGTAAAGCTTTCTTT. It yields the protein CAQPDREGGKAFF. V and J are TRBV25-1 and TRBJ1-1; 8 bases are shared with TRBD1. V shed 11 bases and J 9 bases; nucleotides not matched to a gene: 14. This CDR3 is built from 13 residues. CDR1 and CDR2 from the germline V gene are MGHDK and SYGVNS. The complete variable domain, with remaining parts taken from reference TRBV25-1 and TRBJ1-1, reads EADIYQTPRYLVIGTGKKITLECSQTMGHDKMYWYQQDPGMELHLIHYSYGVNSTEKGDLSSESTVSRIRTEHFPLTLESARPSHTSQYLCAQPDREGGKAFFGQGTRLTVV.

About this clonotype itself: This may arise from a read error, as a much more abundant clone is one base away. This sequence joins TRBV12-3 or TRBV12-4 and TRBJ2-3; 10 bases map to TRBD2. This CDR3 is 14 amino acids long. CDR3 DNA: TGTGCCAGCAGAACTAGCGGGGCAACAGATGCGCAGTATTTT. Translated: CASRTSGATDAQYF.

The chain couples TRBV7-8 to TRBJ2-1; D gene ambiguous. V dropped 5 bases and J dropped 6 bases, with 14 bases sitting between them. Germline V gene sequence: CDR1 SGHVS, CDR2 FQNEAQ. CDR3 length equals 14 residues. The CDR3 reads CASSLEVRTNEQFF. For the CDR3, the DNA is TGTGCCAGCAGCCTAGAGGTTCGAACCAATGAGCAGTTCTTC.

The rearrangement links TRBV5-4 to TRBJ1-1; D gene uncertain. Trimming left V 2 bases short and J 5 bases short, with 10 bases between. CDR1 is SGHNT and CDR2 is YYREEE in the germline V gene (reference sequence). This CDR3 has 13 residues. CDR3 coding DNA: TGTGCCAGCAGCTTTCAGTCGGGGACTGAAGCTTTCTTT. This translates into CASSFQSGTEAFF.

Ten or more counts support this clonotype. This chain links TRBV14 with TRBJ2-5; TRBD2 aligns across 8 bases. Unmatched junction bases numbered 10, after V lost 5 bases and J lost 5 bases. CDR3 size: 15 residues. CDR1 is SGHDN and CDR2 is FVKESK in the germline V gene. The CDR3 DNA follows: TGTGCCAGCAGCTTAGGACTAGCTGGGGTTGAGACCCAGTACTTC. It encodes CASSLGLAGVETQYF.

The chain has TRBV12-3 or TRBV12-4 and TRBJ1-6; D not certain. V was cut by 7 bases and J by 10 bases, with 17 bases left in between. The CDR3 totals 14 residues. CDR3 loop: CASTFGTDGSPLHF. The CDR3 coding sequence is TGTGCCAGCACATTCGGTACCGACGGCTCACCCCTCCACTTT.

This clonotype has a handful of counts. The rearrangement joins TRBV5-4 to TRBJ2-5; 7 nucleotides line up with TRBD1. Germline V gene sequence: CDR1 SGHNT, CDR2 YYREEE (reference sequence). V trimming: 4 bases; J trimming: 1 base; junction bases outside the gene matches: 7. CDR3 length equals 15 residues. The chain's CDR3 is CASSPDRVTQETQYF. The CDR3 nucleotides are TGTGCCAGCAGCCCTGACAGGGTGACCCAAGAGACCCAGTACTTC.

This chain links TRBV28 with TRBJ2-5; D perhaps matches TRBD2 (6 bases). CDR3 length equals 11 residues. Deletions cut 7 bases from V and 7 bases from J, with 10 bases between. The germline V gene encodes CDR1 MDHEN and CDR2 SYDVKM. The CDR3 sequence: CASKGSGTQYF. As DNA, the CDR3 is TGTGCCAGCAAGGGTAGCGGGACCCAGTACTTC. Using reference TRBV28 and TRBJ2-5 for the parts outside the CDR3, the full variable domain is DVKVTQSSRYLVKRTGEKVFLECVQDMDHENMFWYRQDPGLGLRLIYFSYDVKMKEKGDIPEGYSVSREKKERFSLILESASTNQTSMYLCASKGSGTQYFGPGTRLLVL.

About this clonotype itself: This may be a read error: a much more frequent sequence differs by one nucleotide. The rearrangement joins TRBV7-8 to TRBJ1-1, with a tentative D call TRBD1 (6 bases). Germline V gene sequence: CDR1 SGHVS, CDR2 FQNEAQ. The CDR3 runs to 15 residues. This CDR3 is CASSIPRDTNTVAFF. The CDR3 nucleotides read TGTGCCAGCAGCATACCCCGGGACACGAACACTGTAGCTTTCTTT.

V and J are TRBV28 and TRBJ1-5; a possible D gene is TRBD1 (6 bases). V lost 2 bases and J lost 10, with 12 bases in between. The CDR3 runs 13 residues. Germline loops: CDR1 MDHEN, CDR2 SYDVKM. The CDR3 DNA follows: TGTGCCAGCAGTTTACAGGGGTCGCGTCCCCAGCATTTT. It specifies CASSLQGSRPQHF.

The chain employs TRBV19 and TRBJ2-1, with 11 bases identical to TRBD2. Per the germline V gene, CDR1 is LNHDA and CDR2 is SQIVND (reference sequence). The CDR3 has 16 residues. The trim removed 9 bases at V and 9 bases at J, leaving 16 bases unmatched. CDR3 nucleotide sequence: TGTGCCAGCGTAACTAGCGGGAGCCACCAAAGGGGTGAGCAGTTCTTC. It yields the protein CASVTSGSHQRGEQFF. Full variable domain (remainder filled in from reference TRBV19 and TRBJ2-1): DGGITQSPKYLFRKEGQNVTLSCEQNLNHDAMYWYRQDPGQGLRLIYYSQIVNDFQKGDIAEGYSVSREKKESFPLTVTSAQKNPTAFYLCASVTSGSHQRGEQFFGPGTRLTVL.

The chain joins TRBV7-2 to TRBJ1-2; 7 nucleotides line up with TRBD1. This CDR3 is 15 amino acids long. The ends lost 4 bases at V and 8 bases at J; junction bases unmatched: 13. Germline-derived CDR1 and CDR2 are SGHTA and FQGNSA. CDR3: CASSSRGEGALGYTF. CDR3 nucleotide sequence: TGTGCCAGCAGCTCAAGAGGGGAGGGGGCGCTGGGCTACACCTTC. The variable domain in full, with the rest retrieved from reference TRBV7-2 and TRBJ1-2, is GAGVSQSPSNKVTEKGKDVELRCDPISGHTALYWYRQSLGQGLEFLIYFQGNSAPDKSGLPSDRFSAERTGGSVSTLTIQRTQQEDSAVYLCASSSRGEGALGYTFGSGTRLTVV.

Remarks on this clonotype: A much larger clone is a single base away; this may be a read error. This chain connects TRBV7-6 to TRBJ1-4; D call uncertain. This CDR3 is built from 15 residues. Looked up from germline, CDR1 is SGHVS and CDR2 is FNYEAQ. The CDR3 DNA sequence: TGTTCCAGCAGCTTAGCGACACGAACTAATGAAAAACTGTTTTTT. It is translated as CSSSLATRTNEKLFF.

The table lists this clonotype with a count of one. The chain recombines TRBV29-1 with TRBJ1-1; D is ambiguous. V lost 0 bases to trimming and J lost 5 bases, with 16 bases between them. The CDR3 has 15 amino acids. Germline lookup yields CDR1 SQVTM and CDR2 ANQGSEA. CDR3: CSVEERRVGRTEAFF. In DNA form, the CDR3 reads TGCAGCGTTGAAGAACGAAGGGTTGGAAGAACTGAAGCTTTCTTT.

Only a few counts were recorded for this clonotype. The chain couples TRBV24-1 to TRBJ2-7, with D hard to call. The CDR3 is made up of 15 amino acids. The germline V and J ends were trimmed by 6 bases and 4 bases, with 18 bases remaining between them. CDR1 KGHDR and CDR2 SFDVKD come from the germline V gene. CDR3 in amino acids: CATSPNTVLRYEQYF. Written as DNA, the CDR3 is TGTGCCACCAGTCCCAACACTGTCCTTCGGTACGAGCAGTACTTC.

In this sample, this clonotype turned up a few times. V usage is TRBV7-2 and J usage is TRBJ1-6; D not certain. The germline V and J ends were trimmed by 3 bases and 10 bases, with 10 bases remaining between them. The CDR3 extends over 13 amino acids. Germline V gene data show CDR1 as SGHTA and CDR2 as FQGNSA. This chain's CDR3 is CASSLSVGSPLHF. DNA for the CDR3: TGTGCCAGCAGCTTGTCTGTGGGATCACCCCTCCACTTT.

The V gene is TRBV28, the J gene TRBJ2-7; D perhaps matches TRBD1 (5 bases). V was clipped by 11 bases and J by 4 bases, with 9 bases between them. The CDR3 sequence is 10 residues long. The germline V gene encodes CDR1 MDHEN and CDR2 SYDVKM. The CDR3 nucleotides read TGTGCCGCCAAGGGGTACGAGCAGTACTTC. Amino acid sequence: CAAKGYEQYF.

This clonotype was picked up a small number of times. The V call is TRBV29-1, the J call TRBJ1-4; TRBD1 matches 9 bases. The CDR3 is made up of 15 amino acids. After removal of 5 bases from V and 8 bases from J, the junction contained 12 bases not matched to a gene. Looked up from germline, CDR1 is SQVTM and CDR2 is ANQGSEA. CDR3 nucleotide sequence: TGCAGCGTTAGGTATCGGGACAGGGTCGGCGAAAAACTGTTTTTT. This translates into CSVRYRDRVGEKLFF.

This clonotype turned up a few times. The V and J genes are TRBV28 and TRBJ2-4; maybe TRBD1 (6 bases). The CDR3 contains 16 residues. Germline-derived CDR1 and CDR2 are MDHEN and SYDVKM. Trimming removed 4 bases at V and 3 bases at J, with 16 bases between. CDR3 nucleotides: TGTGCCAGCAGTTCCTGGACAGTGGGGGACAAAAACATTCAGTACTTC. Translation: CASSSWTVGDKNIQYF.

The chain joins TRBV19 to TRBJ1-1; D unclear. V was pared by 1 base and J by 1 base, with 16 bases between. In germline, CDR1 is LNHDA, CDR2 SQIVND (reference sequence). CDR3 length equals 17 residues. Here the CDR3 reads CASSIVWPPGGNTEAFF. The CDR3 nucleotides are TGTGCCAGTAGTATAGTGTGGCCCCCGGGCGGGAACACTGAAGCTTTCTTT.

The rearrangement links TRBV28 to TRBJ1-2; TRBD1 agrees at 8 bases. Germline-derived CDR1 and CDR2 are MDHEN and SYDVKM. Trimming took 7 bases from V and 8 from J; bases not matched to a gene: 15. The CDR3 is made up of 15 amino acids. DNA for the CDR3: TGTGCCAGCACCCCTTTTCAGCAGGGGACAGGCGGCTACACCTTC. Its protein product is CASTPFQQGTGGYTF.

The genes are TRBV12-3 or TRBV12-4 and TRBJ1-6; 8 nucleotides line up with TRBD1. There are 14 residues in the CDR3. The V segment lost 6 bases and the J segment 9 bases; nucleotides outside the gene matches: 7. The CDR3 region is CASRMTGESSPLHF. For the CDR3, the DNA is TGTGCCAGCAGAATGACAGGGGAGTCTTCACCCCTCCACTTT.

The chain uses TRBV19 and TRBJ1-2; D is undetermined. V was trimmed by 3 bases and J by 4 bases, leaving 9 bases between them. CDR1 is LNHDA and CDR2 is SQIVND in the germline V gene (reference sequence). CDR3 length: 13 amino acids. In DNA form, the CDR3 reads TGTGCCAGTAGTATTCTAACAGCCTATGGCTACACCTTC. It encodes CASSILTAYGYTF. The full variable domain, rest sourced from reference TRBV19 and TRBJ1-2, is DGGITQSPKYLFRKEGQNVTLSCEQNLNHDAMYWYRQDPGQGLRLIYYSQIVNDFQKGDIAEGYSVSREKKESFPLTVTSAQKNPTAFYLCASSILTAYGYTFGSGTRLTVV.

This clonotype showed up many times. The chain combines TRBV7-9 with TRBJ1-6, with D possibly being TRBD1 (5 bases). The V end was cut by 3 bases, the J end by 8 bases, with 11 bases between. CDR1 and CDR2 (germline): SEHNR, FQNEAQ (reference sequence). The CDR3 covers 14 residues. The CDR3 sequence is CASSFGPGHSPLHF. As DNA, the CDR3 is TGTGCCAGCAGCTTTGGACCGGGACATTCACCCCTCCACTTT. The full variable domain, in which reference TRBV7-9 and TRBJ1-6 provide the parts outside the CDR3, is DTGVSQNPRHKITKRGQNVTFRCDPISEHNRLYWYRQTLGQGPEFLTYFQNEAQLEKSRLLSDRFSAERPKGSFSTLEIQRTEQGDSAMYLCASSFGPGHSPLHFGNGTRLTVT.